What follows are 32 T cell receptor beta chains derived from one specimen sequenced in a study of control samples from healthy donors and cancer patients. Sequencing used immunoSEQ multiplex PCR; TCRdb keeps in-frame clones, though not all of them. The sample records 90,000 to 150,000 clones, about 91% being singletons. Sequencing was done on a sample of blood. The receptors derive from a man in his forties or fifties in good health.

The J gene is TRBJ2-5, the V gene TRBV7-2, with 11 bases lining up with TRBD2. J gave up 2 bases and V 6 bases, and 8 bases lay outside the gene matches. Germline V gene lookup returns CDR1 SGHTA and CDR2 FQGNSA. The CDR3 is 16 amino acids. The CDR3 loop reads CASRDGLAGAQETQYF. DNA of the CDR3: TGTGCCAGCAGAGACGGACTAGCGGGCGCACAAGAGACCCAGTACTTC.

In this sample, this clone turned up a few times. This chain connects TRBV6-2 or TRBV6-3 to TRBJ1-3; unclear D gene. The CDR3 totals 14 residues. Trimming cost V 3 bases and J 2 bases, with 8 bases left between them. CDR1 MNHEY and CDR2 SVGEGT come from the germline V gene. The CDR3 loop reads CASSYTQPGNTIYF. The CDR3 DNA sequence: TGTGCCAGCAGTTATACCCAGCCTGGAAACACCATATATTTT.

The rearrangement uses TRBV29-1 and TRBJ2-3; the match to TRBD1 covers 8 bases. Germline V gene data show CDR1 as SQVTM and CDR2 as ANQGSEA. The CDR3 loop spans 13 amino acids. The trim removed 4 bases at V and 1 base at J, leaving 1 base unmatched. The CDR3 DNA follows: TGCAGCGTTGTGACAGGGGGCACAGATACGCAGTATTTT. Its protein product is CSVVTGGTDTQYF.

This clone was observed a single time. The chain is built from TRBV6-5 and TRBJ1-2, with 11 positions matching TRBD1. The germline CDR1 and CDR2 sequences are MNHEY and SVGAGI. V shed 8 bases, J shed 8 bases, and the junction held 7 bases outside the gene matches. The CDR3 sequence is 13 residues long. This CDR3 reads CASRIGQGAGYTF. CDR3 bases: TGTGCCAGCCGCATCGGACAGGGGGCCGGCTACACCTTC.

This sequence joins TRBV27 and TRBJ1-1; D gene unclear. The CDR3 has 13 amino acids. Trimming left V 8 bases short and J 4 bases short, with 14 bases between. Germline V CDR1 and CDR2: MNHEY, SMNVEV (reference sequence). CDR3 nucleotide sequence: TGTGCCAGCCGCCGTGGGGTCGGCACTGAAGCTTTCTTT. Amino acids: CASRRGVGTEAFF.

The J gene is TRBJ1-4, the V gene TRBV2; TRBD1 matches at 8 bases. Per the germline V gene, CDR1 is SNHLY and CDR2 is FYNNEI. After removal of 6 bases from V and 2 bases from J, the junction contained 2 bases not matched to a gene. This CDR3 has 14 amino acids. CDR3 region: CASRDRGTNEKLFF. CDR3 bases: TGTGCCAGCAGAGACAGGGGTACTAATGAAAAACTGTTTTTT.

In its sample, this clone was seen once. CDR3 region: CASSDRPGQAATSGNTIYF. The CDR3 nucleotides are TGTGCCAGCAGCGACAGACCGGGACAGGCGGCCACCTCTGGAAACACCATATATTTT. This chain connects TRBV9 to TRBJ1-3; 8 positions match TRBD1. CDR3 length equals 19 residues. V was pared by 3 bases and J by 0 bases, with 14 bases of the junction left unmatched. Germline lookup yields CDR1 SGDLS and CDR2 YYNGEE.

The chain couples TRBV25-1 to TRBJ1-4; weak D call: TRBD1 (5 bases). The CDR3 is 13 residues long. The germline V gene has CDR1 MGHDK and CDR2 SYGVNS. Deletions cut 4 bases from V and 7 bases from J, with 10 bases between. CDR3 DNA: TGTGCCAGCAGTGGGCTAAGGGGTGAAAAACTGTTTTTT. It yields the protein CASSGLRGEKLFF.

CDR3: CASSVDRTYPQETQYF. Here the CDR3 DNA reads TGTGCCAGCAGTGTGGACAGGACTTACCCCCAGGAGACCCAGTACTTC. This chain joins TRBV25-1 and TRBJ2-5, with 7 positions matching TRBD1. Germline V gene lookup returns CDR1 MGHDK and CDR2 SYGVNS. Trimming took 4 bases from V and 5 from J; bases not matched to a gene: 13. This CDR3 is built from 16 residues.

V usage is TRBV23-1 and J usage is TRBJ2-3; TRBD2 matches at 15 bases. TRBV23-1 is an open reading frame whose function is uncertain. V was clipped by 11 bases and J by 5 bases; unmatched bases: 5. The CDR3 is 14 residues long. Here the CDR3 DNA reads TGCGCCCCCGCGGGACTAGCGGGGGGAGATACGCAGTATTTT. This codes for CAPAGLAGGDTQYF.

The rearrangement links TRBV5-1 to TRBJ1-6; no definite D call. The CDR3 loop spans 14 amino acids. V was shortened by 1 base and J by 5 bases, with 7 bases between the two germline ends. CDR1 and CDR2 (germline): SGHRS, YFSETQ. The CDR3 bases are TGCGCCAGCAGCTTGTCAACAGATAATTCACCCCTCCACTTT. Translated: CASSLSTDNSPLHF. The entire variable domain, with the rest obtained from reference TRBV5-1 and TRBJ1-6, is as follows: KAGVTQTPRYLIKTRGQQVTLSCSPISGHRSVSWYQQTPGQGLQFLFEYFSETQRNKGNFPGRFSGRQFSNSRSEMNVSTLELGDSALYLCASSLSTDNSPLHFGNGTRLTVT.

J is TRBJ2-2 and V is TRBV13; the D is unclear. Trimming took 1 base from V and 5 from J, leaving 5 bases between them. CDR1 and CDR2 (germline): PRHDT, FYEKMQ (reference sequence). The CDR3 totals 13 residues. The CDR3 nucleotides are TGTGCCAGCAGCTTAGTCTCAACCGGGGAGCTGTTTTTT. It yields the protein CASSLVSTGELFF.

This rearrangement joins TRBV30 to TRBJ2-5, with 9 bases lining up with TRBD2. V shed 4 bases and J 2 bases; nucleotides not matched to a gene: 8. This CDR3 region has 15 residues. Germline V gives CDR1 GTSNPN, CDR2 SVGIG (reference sequence). The CDR3 here is CAWTLGRGGQETQYF. CDR3 nucleotide sequence: TGTGCCTGGACACTCGGGCGGGGGGGACAAGAGACCCAGTACTTC.

The rearrangement joins TRBV1 to TRBJ2-5; the table's D call, TRBD2, was not checked against the DNA. TRBV1 is annotated as a pseudogene. This CDR3 has 15 amino acids. The CDR3 is CTSSGRGLAVKTQYF. Here the CDR3 DNA reads TGCACCAGCAGCGGTAGGGGACTAGCTGTAAAGACCCAGTACTTC.

The gene calls are TRBV19 and TRBJ2-3; no reliable D call. Germline V lookup: CDR1 LNHDA, CDR2 SQIVND (reference sequence). V lost 3 bases and J 11 bases, leaving 12 bases between the germline ends. The CDR3 consists of 12 residues. This CDR3 reads CASSIAPLEQYF. The CDR3 nucleotides are TGTGCCAGTAGTATCGCCCCCCTGGAGCAGTATTTT.

The V and J genes are TRBV6-6 and TRBJ1-1, with a possible D match to TRBD1 (6 bases). The CDR3 has 15 residues. Germline loops: CDR1 MNHNY, CDR2 SVGAGI (reference sequence). V was clipped by 2 bases and J by 3 bases, with 13 bases between them. CDR3 amino acids: CASSYPTGFDTEAFF. CDR3 in DNA: TGTGCCAGCAGTTACCCGACAGGTTTTGACACTGAAGCTTTCTTT.

The chain carries TRBV11-3 and TRBJ2-7; D remains unclear. The germline CDR1 and CDR2 sequences are SGHNT and YENEEA. CDR3 length equals 13 residues. The V end was cut by 1 base, the J end by 4 bases, with 8 bases between. CDR3 DNA: TGTGCCAGCAGCTTAGTCATGGGGTACGAGCAGTACTTC. Translated, it gives CASSLVMGYEQYF.

This rearrangement joins TRBV20-1 to TRBJ1-4; D uncertain. The CDR3 is made up of 11 amino acids. CDR1 and CDR2 from the germline V gene are DFQATT and SNEGSKA (reference sequence). Trimming cost V 5 bases and J 5 bases, with 6 bases left between them. For the CDR3, the DNA is TGCAGTGCTTCAAAGAATGAAAAACTGTTTTTT. This codes for CSASKNEKLFF.

The CDR3 bases are TGTGCCTGGAGGGGACAGGGGGTAAGCTATGGCTACACCTTC. Protein product: CAWRGQGVSYGYTF. The chain carries TRBV30 and TRBJ1-2, with 11 bases aligning to TRBD1. The length of the CDR3 is 14 residues. Germline V CDR1 and CDR2: GTSNPN, SVGIG (reference sequence). Losses at the gene ends were 3 bases for V and 4 bases for J; bases not matched to a gene: 4.

The rearrangement links TRBV28 to TRBJ2-2, with D possibly being TRBD2 (6 bases). V lost 7 bases and J 5 bases, leaving 14 bases between the germline ends. CDR1 is MDHEN and CDR2 is SYDVKM in the germline V gene. The CDR3 runs 14 residues. The CDR3 DNA is TGTGCCAGCAAACTCGCGGGGCAAACCGGGGAGCTGTTTTTT. This sequence encodes CASKLAGQTGELFF.

The CDR3 reads CASSSTPGQVRQAFF. The CDR3 bases are TGCGCCAGCAGCTCTACGCCGGGACAGGTGAGACAGGCTTTCTTT. J is TRBJ1-1 and V is TRBV5-1; 8 nucleotides line up with TRBD1. The CDR3 extends over 15 amino acids. V lost 3 bases to trimming and J lost 11 bases; unmatched junction nucleotides: 15. CDR1 and CDR2 (germline): SGHRS, YFSETQ.

Only one count was recorded for this clone. The V and J genes are TRBV11-2 and TRBJ2-7, with D unresolved. The V end was cut by 3 bases, the J end by 6 bases, with 3 bases between. Germline-derived CDR1 and CDR2 are SGHAT and FQNNGV. This CDR3 comprises 10 residues. This CDR3 is CASSFREQYF. CDR3 in DNA: TGTGCCAGCAGCTTCCGCGAGCAGTACTTC.

This chain links TRBV19 with TRBJ1-2; TRBD1 matches 10 bases. The CDR3 extends over 14 amino acids. CDR1 LNHDA and CDR2 SQIVND come from the germline V gene (reference sequence). Losses at the gene ends were 6 bases for V and 6 bases for J; bases not matched to a gene: 7. This CDR3 reads CASSDQGQGDGYTF. DNA for the CDR3: TGTGCCAGTAGCGACCAAGGACAGGGGGATGGCTACACCTTC. The full variable domain, rest sourced from reference TRBV19 and TRBJ1-2, is DGGITQSPKYLFRKEGQNVTLSCEQNLNHDAMYWYRQDPGQGLRLIYYSQIVNDFQKGDIAEGYSVSREKKESFPLTVTSAQKNPTAFYLCASSDQGQGDGYTFGSGTRLTVV.

The chain recombines TRBV6-4 with TRBJ2-3; 7 bases line up with TRBD2. This CDR3 has 14 residues. J lost 4 bases, V lost 4 bases, and 5 bases had no gene match. Per germline, CDR1 MRHNA and CDR2 SNTAGT. Written as DNA, the CDR3 is TGTGCCAGCAGTGTGCGGCTAGCGGCAGATACGCAGTATTTT. Amino acids: CASSVRLAADTQYF.

This sequence joins TRBV4-2 and TRBJ2-7; the D gene is possibly TRBD2 (6 bases). Germline CDR1 LGHNA, CDR2 YNFKEQ. This CDR3 is built from 17 residues. Deletions cut 1 base from V and 0 bases from J, with 16 bases between. The CDR3: CASSQGSLTGSSYEQYF. CDR3 coding DNA: TGTGCCAGCAGCCAAGGAAGCTTAACCGGGAGCTCCTACGAGCAGTACTTC.

This clone was seen once. The chain carries TRBV5-1 and TRBJ1-1; TRBD1 agrees at 8 bases. In germline, CDR1 is SGHRS, CDR2 YFSETQ. This CDR3 has 15 residues. The junction had 10 bases not matched to a gene; V was cut back by 4 bases and J by 5 bases. The DNA for the CDR3 is TGCGCCAGCAGCCCCCAGGGGGCAGGGAAAACTGAAGCTTTCTTT. This translates into CASSPQGAGKTEAFF.

The CDR3, as DNA: TGCGCCAGCAGCTTTACGGCGGAAGGGTCGGGCGAGCAGTACTTC. This translates into CASSFTAEGSGEQYF. The chain employs TRBV5-1 and TRBJ2-7; D is unresolved. This CDR3 region has 15 residues. Per the germline V gene, CDR1 is SGHRS and CDR2 is YFSETQ. Trimming took 2 bases from V and 6 from J, leaving 18 bases between them.

The chain joins TRBV20-1 to TRBJ2-1; D gene uncertain. V was shortened by 3 bases and J by 9 bases, with 9 bases between the two germline ends. The germline V gene has CDR1 DFQATT and CDR2 SNEGSKA (reference sequence). The CDR3 has 11 amino acids. CDR3 protein: CSARLHTEQFF. The CDR3 nucleotides are TGCAGTGCTAGGTTACACACTGAGCAGTTCTTC.

This sequence joins TRBV28 and TRBJ1-5; TRBD1 aligns across 8 bases. The CDR3 contains 16 residues. Germline CDR1 MDHEN, CDR2 SYDVKM. V dropped 5 bases and J dropped 4; count of bases not matched to a gene: 10. As DNA, the CDR3 is TGTGCCAGCAGTCTTCAAGGACAGGGAGGGAATCAGCCCCAGCATTTT. Its translation is CASSLQGQGGNQPQHF. The full variable domain, rest sourced from reference TRBV28 and TRBJ1-5, is DVKVTQSSRYLVKRTGEKVFLECVQDMDHENMFWYRQDPGLGLRLIYFSYDVKMKEKGDIPEGYSVSREKKERFSLILESASTNQTSMYLCASSLQGQGGNQPQHFGDGTRLSIL.

The V and J genes are TRBV7-2 and TRBJ2-2, with 8 bases fitting TRBD1. CDR3 length: 15 residues. V was clipped by 5 bases and J by 4 bases; unmatched bases: 6. Per germline, CDR1 SGHTA and CDR2 FQGNSA. The CDR3 DNA is TGTGCCAGCAGCACTAACAGGGGGTCCACCGGGGAGCTGTTTTTT. Translated, it gives CASSTNRGSTGELFF.

This clone occurred once. Other DNA sequences in the sample encode the same CDR3. Here the CDR3 DNA reads TGTGCCAGCAGCCGTGGGACAGTCTACGAGCAGTACTTC. Its translation: CASSRGTVYEQYF. The chain has TRBV6-5 and TRBJ2-7; TRBD1 matches 7 bases. Trimming took 6 bases from V and 3 from J; bases not matched to a gene: 5. Germline V CDR1 and CDR2: MNHEY, SVGAGI. The CDR3 has 13 residues.

Points on this clone: The same CDR3 is also encoded by other DNA sequences in this sample. V is TRBV15 and J is TRBJ2-3; 8 bases are a match to TRBD2. CDR3 length equals 14 residues. The germline V gene has CDR1 LNHNV and CDR2 YYDKDF (reference sequence). V dropped 5 bases and J dropped 4; count of bases not matched to a gene: 5. The CDR3, as DNA: TGTGCCACCAGCTTAGCGGGGAGGTCAGATACGCAGTATTTT. Protein sequence: CATSLAGRSDTQYF.